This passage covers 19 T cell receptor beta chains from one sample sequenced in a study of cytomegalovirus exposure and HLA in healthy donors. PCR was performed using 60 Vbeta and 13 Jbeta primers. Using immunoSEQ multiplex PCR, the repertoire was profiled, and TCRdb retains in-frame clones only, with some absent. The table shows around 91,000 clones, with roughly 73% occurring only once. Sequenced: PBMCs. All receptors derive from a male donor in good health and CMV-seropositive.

The CDR3 nucleotides read TGTGCCAGCAGTTTAAGGGGCTACACTGAAGCTTTCTTT. This codes for CASSLRGYTEAFF. The chain employs TRBV27 and TRBJ1-1; a weak D match, TRBD1 (5 bases). CDR1 and CDR2 from the germline V gene are MNHEY and SMNVEV (reference sequence). V shed 2 bases and J shed 3 bases, with 7 bases lying between them. The CDR3 spans 13 residues.

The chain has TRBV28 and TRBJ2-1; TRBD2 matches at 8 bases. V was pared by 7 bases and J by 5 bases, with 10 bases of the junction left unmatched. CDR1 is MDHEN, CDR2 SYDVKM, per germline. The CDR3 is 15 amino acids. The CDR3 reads CASTWGSGIHNEQFF. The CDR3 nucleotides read TGTGCCAGCACCTGGGGTAGCGGGATACACAATGAGCAGTTCTTC.

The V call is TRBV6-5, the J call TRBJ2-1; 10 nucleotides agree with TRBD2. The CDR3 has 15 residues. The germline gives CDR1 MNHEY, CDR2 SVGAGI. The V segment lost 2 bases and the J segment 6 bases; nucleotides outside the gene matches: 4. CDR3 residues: CASSYGLAGANEQFF. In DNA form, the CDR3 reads TGTGCCAGCAGTTACGGGCTAGCGGGAGCCAATGAGCAGTTCTTC.

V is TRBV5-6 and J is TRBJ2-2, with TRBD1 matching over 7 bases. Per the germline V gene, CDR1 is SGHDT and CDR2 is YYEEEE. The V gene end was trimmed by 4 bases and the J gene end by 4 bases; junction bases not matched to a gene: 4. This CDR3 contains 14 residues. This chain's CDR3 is CASSKRQGTGELFF. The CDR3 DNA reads TGTGCCAGCAGCAAGAGACAGGGCACCGGGGAGCTGTTTTTT.

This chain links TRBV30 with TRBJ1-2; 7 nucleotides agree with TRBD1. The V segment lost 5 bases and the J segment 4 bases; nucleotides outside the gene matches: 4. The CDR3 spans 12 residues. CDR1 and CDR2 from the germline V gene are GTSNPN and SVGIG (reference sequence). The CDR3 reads CAWQGVGYGYTF. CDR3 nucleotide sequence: TGTGCCTGGCAGGGGGTCGGCTATGGCTACACCTTC.

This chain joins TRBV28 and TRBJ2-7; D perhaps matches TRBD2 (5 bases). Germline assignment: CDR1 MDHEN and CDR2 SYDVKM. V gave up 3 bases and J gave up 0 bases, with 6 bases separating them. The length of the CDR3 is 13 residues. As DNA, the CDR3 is TGTGCCAGCAGTTTTCGGGACTCCTACGAGCAGTACTTC. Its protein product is CASSFRDSYEQYF.

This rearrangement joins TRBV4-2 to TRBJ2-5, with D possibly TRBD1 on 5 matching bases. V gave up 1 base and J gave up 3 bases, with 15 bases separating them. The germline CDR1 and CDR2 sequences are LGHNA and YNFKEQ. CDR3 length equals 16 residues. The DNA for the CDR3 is TGTGCCAGCAGCCAAGGATTGACAGACGTTAAAGAGACCCAGTACTTC. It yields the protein CASSQGLTDVKETQYF.

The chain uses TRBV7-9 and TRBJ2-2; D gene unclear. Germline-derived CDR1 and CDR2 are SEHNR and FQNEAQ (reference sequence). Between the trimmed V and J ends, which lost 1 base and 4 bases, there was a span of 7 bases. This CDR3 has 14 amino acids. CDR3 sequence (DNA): TGTGCCAGCAGCTTAGGGGCGAGCACCGGGGAGCTGTTTTTT. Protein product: CASSLGASTGELFF.

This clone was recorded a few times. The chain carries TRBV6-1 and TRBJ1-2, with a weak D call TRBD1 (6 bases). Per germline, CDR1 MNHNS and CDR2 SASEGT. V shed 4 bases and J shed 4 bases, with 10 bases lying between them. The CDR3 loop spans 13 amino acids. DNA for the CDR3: TGTGCCAGCAGTGCCCGGGACATCTATGGCTACACCTTC. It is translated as CASSARDIYGYTF.

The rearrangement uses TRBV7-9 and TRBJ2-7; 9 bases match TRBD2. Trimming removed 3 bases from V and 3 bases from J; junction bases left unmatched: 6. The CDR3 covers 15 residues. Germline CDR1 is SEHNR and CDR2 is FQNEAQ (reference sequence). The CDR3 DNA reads TGTGCCAGCAGCTTCAGTTCAGCGGGGGGCTACGAGCAGTACTTC. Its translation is CASSFSSAGGYEQYF.

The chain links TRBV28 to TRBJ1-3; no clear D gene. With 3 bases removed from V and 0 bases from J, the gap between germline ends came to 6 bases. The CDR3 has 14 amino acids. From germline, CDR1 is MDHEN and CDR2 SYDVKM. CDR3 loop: CASSFHVSGNTIYF. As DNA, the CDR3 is TGTGCCAGCAGTTTTCATGTCTCTGGAAACACCATATATTTT.

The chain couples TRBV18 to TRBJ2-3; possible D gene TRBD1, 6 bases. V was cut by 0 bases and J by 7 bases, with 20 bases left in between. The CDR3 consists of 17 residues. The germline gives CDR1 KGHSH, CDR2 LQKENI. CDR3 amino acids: CASSPPGAGSVSNTQYF. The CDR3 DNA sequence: TGTGCCAGCTCACCACCGGGGGCGGGTTCCGTCTCGAATACGCAGTATTTT.

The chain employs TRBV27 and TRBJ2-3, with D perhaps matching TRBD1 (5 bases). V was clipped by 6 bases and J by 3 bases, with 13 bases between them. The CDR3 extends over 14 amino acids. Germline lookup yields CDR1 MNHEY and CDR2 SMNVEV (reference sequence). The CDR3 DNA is TGTGCCAGCAGGGACACCCACCGAACAGATACGCAGTATTTT. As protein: CASRDTHRTDTQYF.

The CDR3, as DNA: TGTGCCGGGGACAACATCAACGAGCAGTACTTC. Protein sequence: CAGDNINEQYF. The V and J genes are TRBV7-6 and TRBJ2-7, with D tentatively TRBD1 (6 bases). V lost 11 bases and J 5 bases, leaving 13 bases between the germline ends. Germline CDR1 is SGHVS and CDR2 is FNYEAQ. This CDR3 contains 11 residues.

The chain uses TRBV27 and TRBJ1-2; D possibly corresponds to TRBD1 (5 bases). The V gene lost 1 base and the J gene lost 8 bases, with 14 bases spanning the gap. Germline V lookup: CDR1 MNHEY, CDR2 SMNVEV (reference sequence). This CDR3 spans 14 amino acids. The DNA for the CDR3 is TGTGCCAGCAGTTTATTACCAGGGCAGGACGGCTACACCTTC. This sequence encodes CASSLLPGQDGYTF.

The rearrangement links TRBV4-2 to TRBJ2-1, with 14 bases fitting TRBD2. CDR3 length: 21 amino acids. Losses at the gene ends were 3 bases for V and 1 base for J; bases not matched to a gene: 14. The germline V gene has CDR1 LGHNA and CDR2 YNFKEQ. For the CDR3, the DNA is TGTGCCAGCAGCCAGACCGGGACTAGCGGGAGTGTACGGGTATCCTACAATGAGCAGTTCTTC. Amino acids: CASSQTGTSGSVRVSYNEQFF.

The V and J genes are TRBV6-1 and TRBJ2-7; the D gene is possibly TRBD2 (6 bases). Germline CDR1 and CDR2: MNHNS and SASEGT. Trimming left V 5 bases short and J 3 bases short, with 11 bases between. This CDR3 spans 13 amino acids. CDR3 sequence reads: CASSKAGFYEQYF. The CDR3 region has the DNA TGTGCCAGCAGTAAGGCGGGATTCTACGAGCAGTACTTC.

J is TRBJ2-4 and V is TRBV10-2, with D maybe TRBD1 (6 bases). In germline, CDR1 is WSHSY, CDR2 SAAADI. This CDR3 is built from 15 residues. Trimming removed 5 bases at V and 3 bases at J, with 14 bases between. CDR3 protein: CASSSGTSNKNIQYF. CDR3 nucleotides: TGCGCCAGCAGTTCCGGGACAAGTAACAAAAACATTCAGTACTTC.

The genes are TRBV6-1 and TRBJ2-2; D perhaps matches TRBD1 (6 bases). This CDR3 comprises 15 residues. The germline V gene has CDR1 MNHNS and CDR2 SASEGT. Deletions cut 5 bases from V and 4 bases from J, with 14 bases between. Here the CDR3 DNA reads TGTGCCAGCAGTTTGGACAGTAGAGGCACCGGGGAGCTGTTTTTT. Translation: CASSLDSRGTGELFF.